These T cell receptor beta chains were read from a single sample in a study of T cells in Graves' hyperthyroidism and ophthalmopathy. Each CDR3 protein is one row after TCRdb ran MiXCR on the multiplex PCR reads. The sample shows more than 650,000 distinct CDR3 sequences, 12% to 15% of them seen only once. Sequences were obtained from blood. These TCRs come from a woman under 30 with Graves' hyperthyroidism. The CDR3 runs from the conserved cysteine through the conserved F or W. Fields, in order: J gene, clone size, V gene, D gene, CDR3 DNA, CDR3 protein. A D gene is named only where the DNA matches it firmly. Clone size, where shown, is once, few, many, or a class for clones that have expanded.

TRBJ1-3,few,TRBV18,.,TGTGCCAGCCGACCCCATACGAGCCAGGGACTTGGAAACACCATATATTTT,CASRPHTSQGLGNTIYF
TRBJ2-7,many,TRBV20-1,TRBD2,TGCAGTGCTAGAGAGCGGGGGAAGTGGTTGGCGCAGTACTTC,CSARERGKWLAQYF
TRBJ2-3,many,TRBV5-1,.,TGCGCCAGCAGCCCGGTAGGGGGGGCAGATACGCAGTATTTT,CASSPVGGADTQYF
TRBJ2-1,.,TRBV28,.,TGTGCCAGCAGTCCGGAGGGGGGTTGGGGTTACAATGAGCAGTTCTTC,CASSPEGGWGYNEQFF
TRBJ1-5,.,TRBV19,.,TGTGCCAGTAGTATAGAGGGGGCCCGCAATCAGCCCCAGCATTTT,CASSIEGARNQPQHF
TRBJ2-3,.,TRBV7-9,TRBD2,TGTGCCAGCAGCGATCGGACTAGCGAAGGAGATACGCAGTATTTT,CASSDRTSEGDTQYF
TRBJ1-1,many,TRBV28,TRBD1,TGTGCCAGCAGCCCTAGTCGACAGGGGGACACTGAAGCTTTCTTT,CASSPSRQGDTEAFF
TRBJ2-3,.,TRBV4-1,TRBD2,TGCGCCAGCAGCCCTCCGAGCCGCGGGAGGGGCACAGATACGCAGTATTTT,CASSPPSRGRGTDTQYF
TRBJ1-6,many,TRBV12-3/TRBV12-4,.,TGTGCCAGCAGATACAGGGTTTCACCCCTCCACTTT,CASRYRVSPLHF
TRBJ2-3,many,TRBV27,.,TGTGCCAGCGCCCGACGGACGGAAGATACGCAGTATTTT,CASARRTEDTQYF
TRBJ1-5,many,TRBV5-8,.,TGTGCCAGCAGCTTGGACGGGGCGCATCAGCCCCAGCATTTT,CASSLDGAHQPQHF
TRBJ1-1,many,TRBV18,.,TGTGCCAGCTCCCCCGCGGTAGCGATGAACACTGAAGCTTTCTTT,CASSPAVAMNTEAFF
TRBJ2-7,many,TRBV27,.,TGTGCCAGCAGTTCCGTCCTAGCGAGCTCCTACGAGCAGTACTTC,CASSSVLASSYEQYF
TRBJ1-5,few,TRBV19,.,TGTACCAGTAGTCCTCGACAGGCCAATCAGCCCCAGCATTTT,CTSSPRQANQPQHF
TRBJ2-3,many,TRBV7-2,.,TGTGCCAGCAGCTTAGAGAGAGGGACTTTTACGGATACGCAGTATTTT,CASSLERGTFTDTQYF